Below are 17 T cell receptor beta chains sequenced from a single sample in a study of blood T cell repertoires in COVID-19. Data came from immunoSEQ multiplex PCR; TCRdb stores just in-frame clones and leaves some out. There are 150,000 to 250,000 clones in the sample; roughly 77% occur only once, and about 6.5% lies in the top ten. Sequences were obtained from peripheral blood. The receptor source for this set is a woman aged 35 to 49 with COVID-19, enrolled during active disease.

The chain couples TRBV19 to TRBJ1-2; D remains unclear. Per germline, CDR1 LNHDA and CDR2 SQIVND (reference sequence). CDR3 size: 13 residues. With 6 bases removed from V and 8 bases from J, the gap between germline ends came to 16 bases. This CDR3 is CASSSFPWAGYTF. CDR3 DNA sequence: TGTGCCAGTAGCTCGTTCCCCTGGGCCGGCTACACCTTC.

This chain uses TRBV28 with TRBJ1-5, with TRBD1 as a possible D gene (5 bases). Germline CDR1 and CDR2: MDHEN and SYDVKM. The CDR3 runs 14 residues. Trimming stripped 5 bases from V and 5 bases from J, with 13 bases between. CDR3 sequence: CASSKQGSDQPQHF. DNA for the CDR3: TGTGCCAGCAGTAAGCAGGGAAGCGATCAGCCCCAGCATTTT.

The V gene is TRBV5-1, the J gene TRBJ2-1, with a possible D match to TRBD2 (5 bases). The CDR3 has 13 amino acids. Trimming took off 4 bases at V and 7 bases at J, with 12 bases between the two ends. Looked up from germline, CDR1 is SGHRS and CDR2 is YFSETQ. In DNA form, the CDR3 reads TGCGCCAGCAGCCCTGGACTCGTAAATGAGCAGTTCTTC. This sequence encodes CASSPGLVNEQFF. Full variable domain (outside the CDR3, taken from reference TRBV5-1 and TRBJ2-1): KAGVTQTPRYLIKTRGQQVTLSCSPISGHRSVSWYQQTPGQGLQFLFEYFSETQRNKGNFPGRFSGRQFSNSRSEMNVSTLELGDSALYLCASSPGLVNEQFFGPGTRLTVL.

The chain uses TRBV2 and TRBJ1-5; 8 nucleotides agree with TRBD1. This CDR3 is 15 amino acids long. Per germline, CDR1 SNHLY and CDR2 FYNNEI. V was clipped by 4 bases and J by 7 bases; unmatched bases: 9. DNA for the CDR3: TGTGCCAGCAGTGGGGCGACAGGGGAGTACCAGCCCCAGCATTTT. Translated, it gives CASSGATGEYQPQHF.

CDR3 in DNA: TGTGCCAGCAGCGTAGGGACAGGTGTTGCCTACGAGCAGTACTTC. It is translated as CASSVGTGVAYEQYF. This chain connects TRBV7-9 to TRBJ2-7, with 8 bases that match TRBD1. The ends lost 5 bases at V and 2 bases at J; junction bases unmatched: 8. CDR1 and CDR2 from the germline V gene are SEHNR and FQNEAQ (reference sequence). The CDR3 has 15 residues.

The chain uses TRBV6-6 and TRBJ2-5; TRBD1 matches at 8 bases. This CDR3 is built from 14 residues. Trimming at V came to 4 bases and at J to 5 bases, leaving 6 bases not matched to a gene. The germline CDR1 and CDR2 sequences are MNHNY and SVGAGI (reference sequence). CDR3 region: CASSSWTGLETQYF. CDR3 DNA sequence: TGTGCCAGCAGTTCGTGGACAGGGTTGGAGACCCAGTACTTC.

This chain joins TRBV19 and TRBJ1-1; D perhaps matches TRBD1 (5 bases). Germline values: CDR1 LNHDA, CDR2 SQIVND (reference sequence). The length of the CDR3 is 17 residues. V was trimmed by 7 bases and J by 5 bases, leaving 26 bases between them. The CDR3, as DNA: TGTGCCAGTACCGAGCAGTTGACAGTACTAACTCGAACTGAAGCTTTCTTT. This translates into CASTEQLTVLTRTEAFF.

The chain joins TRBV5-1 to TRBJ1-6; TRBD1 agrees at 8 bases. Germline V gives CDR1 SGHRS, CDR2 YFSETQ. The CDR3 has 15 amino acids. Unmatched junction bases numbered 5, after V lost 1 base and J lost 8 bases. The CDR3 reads CASSLQGAGDSPLHF. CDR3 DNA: TGCGCCAGCAGCTTGCAGGGGGCGGGGGATTCACCCCTCCACTTT.

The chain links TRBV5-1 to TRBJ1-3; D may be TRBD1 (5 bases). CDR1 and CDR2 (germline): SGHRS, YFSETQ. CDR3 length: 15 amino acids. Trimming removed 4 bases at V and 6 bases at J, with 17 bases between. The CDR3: CASSPTATAVNTIYF. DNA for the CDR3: TGCGCCAGCAGCCCTACTGCGACAGCTGTAAACACCATATATTTT.

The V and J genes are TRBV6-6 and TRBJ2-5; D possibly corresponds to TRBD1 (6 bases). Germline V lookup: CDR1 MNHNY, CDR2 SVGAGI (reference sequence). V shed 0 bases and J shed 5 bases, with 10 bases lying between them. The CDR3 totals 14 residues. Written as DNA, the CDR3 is TGTGCCAGCAGTTACTCCGGTCAGGGGGAGACCCAGTACTTC. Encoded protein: CASSYSGQGETQYF.

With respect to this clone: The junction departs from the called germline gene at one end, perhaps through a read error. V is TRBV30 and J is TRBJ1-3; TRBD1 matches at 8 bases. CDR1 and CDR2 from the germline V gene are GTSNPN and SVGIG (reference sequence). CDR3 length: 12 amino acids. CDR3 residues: CAWSVLGDRRSF. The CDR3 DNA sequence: TGTGCCTGGAGTGTACTGGGGGACAGGAGGTCATTT.

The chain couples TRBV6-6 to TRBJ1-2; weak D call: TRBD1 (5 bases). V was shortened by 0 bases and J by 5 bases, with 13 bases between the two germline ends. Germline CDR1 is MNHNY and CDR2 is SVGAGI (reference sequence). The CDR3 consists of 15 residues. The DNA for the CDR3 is TGTGCCAGCAGTTACTCCGGAGGGGAGGGTTATGGCTACACCTTC. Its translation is CASSYSGGEGYGYTF.

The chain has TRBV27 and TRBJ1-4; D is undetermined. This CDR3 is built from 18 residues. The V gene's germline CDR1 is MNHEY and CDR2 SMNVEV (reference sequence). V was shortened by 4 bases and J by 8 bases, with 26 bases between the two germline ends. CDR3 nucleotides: TGTGCCAGCAGTTCAACGTCCATGGGCCCGGCTGATGGGGAAAAACTGTTTTTT. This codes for CASSSTSMGPADGEKLFF. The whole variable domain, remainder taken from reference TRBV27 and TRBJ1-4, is EAQVTQNPRYLITVTGKKLTVTCSQNMNHEYMSWYRQDPGLGLRQIYYSMNVEVTDKGDVPEGYKVSRKEKRNFPLILESPSPNQTSLYFCASSSTSMGPADGEKLFFGSGTQLSVL.

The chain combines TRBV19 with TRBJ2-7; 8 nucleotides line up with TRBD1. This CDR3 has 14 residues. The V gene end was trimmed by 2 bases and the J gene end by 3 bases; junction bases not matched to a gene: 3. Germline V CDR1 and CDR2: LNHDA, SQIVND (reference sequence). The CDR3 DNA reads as TGTGCCAGTAGTATACGACAGGGGAGCTACGAGCAGTACTTC. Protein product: CASSIRQGSYEQYF.

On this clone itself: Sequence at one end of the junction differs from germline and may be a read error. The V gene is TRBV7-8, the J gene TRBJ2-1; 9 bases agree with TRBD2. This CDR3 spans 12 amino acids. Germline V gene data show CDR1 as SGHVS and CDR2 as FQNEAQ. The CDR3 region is CASSPPAGTSLF. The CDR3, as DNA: TGTGCCAGCAGCCCTCCGGCCGGGACTAGCCTCTTC.

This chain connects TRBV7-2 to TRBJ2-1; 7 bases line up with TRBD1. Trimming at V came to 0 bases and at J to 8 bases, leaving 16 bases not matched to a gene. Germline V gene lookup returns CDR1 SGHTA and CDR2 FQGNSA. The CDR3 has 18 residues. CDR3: CASSLAFLQGGRWDEQFF. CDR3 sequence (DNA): TGTGCCAGCAGCTTAGCGTTCCTACAAGGGGGCCGATGGGATGAGCAGTTCTTC. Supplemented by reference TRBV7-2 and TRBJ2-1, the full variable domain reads GAGVSQSPSNKVTEKGKDVELRCDPISGHTALYWYRQSLGQGLEFLIYFQGNSAPDKSGLPSDRFSAERTGGSVSTLTIQRTQQEDSAVYLCASSLAFLQGGRWDEQFFGPGTRLTVL.

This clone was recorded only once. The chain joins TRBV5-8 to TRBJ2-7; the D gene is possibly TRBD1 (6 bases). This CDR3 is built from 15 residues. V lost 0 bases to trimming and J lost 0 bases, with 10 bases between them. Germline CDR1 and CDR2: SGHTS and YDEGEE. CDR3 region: CASSLGRGRSYEQYF. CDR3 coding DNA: TGTGCCAGCAGCTTGGGCAGGGGCCGCTCCTACGAGCAGTACTTC.